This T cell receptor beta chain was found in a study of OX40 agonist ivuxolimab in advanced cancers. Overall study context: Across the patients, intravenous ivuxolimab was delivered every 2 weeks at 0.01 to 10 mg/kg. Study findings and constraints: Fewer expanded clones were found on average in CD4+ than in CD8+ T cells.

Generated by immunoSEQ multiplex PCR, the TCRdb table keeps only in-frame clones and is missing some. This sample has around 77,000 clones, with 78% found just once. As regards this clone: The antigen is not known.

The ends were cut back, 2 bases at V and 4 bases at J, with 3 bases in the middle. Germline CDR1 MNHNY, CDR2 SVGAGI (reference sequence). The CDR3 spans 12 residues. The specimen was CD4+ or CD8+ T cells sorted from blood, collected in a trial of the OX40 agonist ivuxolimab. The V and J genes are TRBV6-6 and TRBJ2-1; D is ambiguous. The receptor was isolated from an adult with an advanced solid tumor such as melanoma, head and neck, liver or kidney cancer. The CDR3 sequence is CASSYRYNEQFF. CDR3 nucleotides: TGTGCCAGCAGTTACAGGTACAATGAGCAGTTCTTC.